This T cell receptor beta chain was retrieved from a study of human T cells and chemical hapten exposure. Findings and caveats of the study: PT1 expanded TCR numbers rose with patch test score. The immune response of these alopecia patients might not match healthy individuals'.

This CDR3 comprises 11 residues. V lost 2 bases and J lost 5, with 2 bases in between. Germline assignment: CDR1 MDHEN and CDR2 SYDVKM. TCRdb reprocessed the RACE reads via MiXCR and lists one record per CDR3 protein. The data hold just under 40,000 distinct CDR3 sequences, with about 13% observed a single time. Comments on this clonotype: Its antigen is unidentified.

Time point of the sample: patch test 3, about 24 weeks after DPC sensitization. Specified treatment: therapeutic diphenylcyclopropenone sensitization with weekly scalp DPC. Total RNA extraction was carried out from unfractionated whole blood. The chain combines TRBV28 with TRBJ2-3; D not resolved. The clonotype was recovered from a woman aged 35 to 49 with alopecia areata. Some clones in this sample may be carry-over from other donors' samples. The sample was whole blood, taken in connection with sensitization to the hapten diphenylcyclopropenone (DPC). The CDR3 is CASSLRDTQYF. CDR3 nucleotides: TGTGCCAGCAGTTTAAGAGATACGCAGTATTTT.